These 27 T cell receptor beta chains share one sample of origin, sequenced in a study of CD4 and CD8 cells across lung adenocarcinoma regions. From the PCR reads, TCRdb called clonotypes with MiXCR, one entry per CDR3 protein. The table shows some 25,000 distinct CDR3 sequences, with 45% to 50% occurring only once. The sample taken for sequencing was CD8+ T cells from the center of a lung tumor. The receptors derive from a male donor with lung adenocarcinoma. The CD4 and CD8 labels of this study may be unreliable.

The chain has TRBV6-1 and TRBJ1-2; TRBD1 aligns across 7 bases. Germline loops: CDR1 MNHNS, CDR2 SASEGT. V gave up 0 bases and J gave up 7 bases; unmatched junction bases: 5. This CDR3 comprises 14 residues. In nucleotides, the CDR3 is TGTGCCAGCAGTGAAGCATCAGGGGGGGGTGGCTACACCTTC. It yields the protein CASSEASGGGGYTF.

In DNA, the CDR3 is TGCAGTGCTAGAGTCGCGGGGGCCGTCGGGGAGCAGTACTTC. Its translation is CSARVAGAVGEQYF. This chain links TRBV20-1 with TRBJ2-1; D is possibly TRBD2 (7 bases). The DNA end is more similar to TRBJ2-7, so the J call may be wrong. Germline CDR1 and CDR2: DFQATT and SNEGSKA (reference sequence). There are 14 residues in the CDR3.

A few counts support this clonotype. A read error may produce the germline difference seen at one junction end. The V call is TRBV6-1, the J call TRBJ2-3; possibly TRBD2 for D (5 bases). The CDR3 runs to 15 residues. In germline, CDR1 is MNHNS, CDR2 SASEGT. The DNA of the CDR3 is TGTGCCAGCTCCAAGGGCGGGCGAGCCAAAGATACGCAGTACTTT. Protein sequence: CASSKGGRAKDTQYF.

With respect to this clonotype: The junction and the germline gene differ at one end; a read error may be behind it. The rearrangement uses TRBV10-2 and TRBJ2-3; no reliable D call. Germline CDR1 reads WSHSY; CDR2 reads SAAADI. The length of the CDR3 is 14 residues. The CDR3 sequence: CASSGRGGTETQYF. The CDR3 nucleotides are TGCGCCAGCAGTGGGAGAGGTGGCACAGAGACGCAGTATTTT.

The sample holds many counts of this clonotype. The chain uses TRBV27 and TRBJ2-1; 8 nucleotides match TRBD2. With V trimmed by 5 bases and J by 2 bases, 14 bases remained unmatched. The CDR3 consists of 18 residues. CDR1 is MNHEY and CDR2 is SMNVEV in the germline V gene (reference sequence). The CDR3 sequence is CASSLAASGRGTYNEQFF. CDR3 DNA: TGTGCCAGCAGTCTAGCGGCTTCCGGGAGGGGGACCTACAATGAGCAGTTCTTC.

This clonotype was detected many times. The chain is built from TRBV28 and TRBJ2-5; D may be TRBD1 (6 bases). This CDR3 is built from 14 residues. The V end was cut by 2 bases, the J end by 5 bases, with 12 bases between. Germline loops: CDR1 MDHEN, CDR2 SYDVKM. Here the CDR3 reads CASSLATGSETQYF. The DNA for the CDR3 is TGTGCCAGCAGTTTAGCAACAGGGAGTGAGACCCAGTACTTC.

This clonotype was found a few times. Here the CDR3 DNA reads TGCAGTGTCCCCCATGGACTAGCGGGGTTCGGGTACGAGCAGTACTTC. It encodes CSVPHGLAGFGYEQYF. The genes are TRBV20-1 and TRBJ2-5, with 12 bases matching TRBD2. The end of the DNA fits TRBJ2-7 better, so the J call may be wrong. CDR1 is DFQATT and CDR2 is SNEGSKA in the germline V gene (reference sequence). CDR3 length: 16 residues.

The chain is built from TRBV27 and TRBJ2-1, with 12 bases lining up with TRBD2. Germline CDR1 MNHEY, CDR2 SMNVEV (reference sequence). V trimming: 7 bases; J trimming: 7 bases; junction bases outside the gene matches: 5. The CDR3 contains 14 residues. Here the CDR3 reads CASKRLAGVNEQFF. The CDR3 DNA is TGTGCCAGCAAGCGACTAGCGGGGGTAAATGAGCAGTTCTTC.

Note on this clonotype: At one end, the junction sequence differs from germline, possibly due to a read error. CDR3 in DNA: TGCGCCACCAGGGTGTGGGGCCTAGATACGCAGTATTTC. Its protein is CATRVWGLDTQYF. The rearrangement uses TRBV10-2 and TRBJ2-3; perhaps TRBD1 as D (5 bases). The germline gives CDR1 WSHSY, CDR2 SAAADI. This CDR3 region has 13 residues.

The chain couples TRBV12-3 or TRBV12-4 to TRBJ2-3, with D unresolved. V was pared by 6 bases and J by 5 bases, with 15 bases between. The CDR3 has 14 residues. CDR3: CASSRPLLGDTQYF. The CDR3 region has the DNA TGTGCCAGCAGCCGACCTCTCTTGGGAGATACGCAGTATTTT.

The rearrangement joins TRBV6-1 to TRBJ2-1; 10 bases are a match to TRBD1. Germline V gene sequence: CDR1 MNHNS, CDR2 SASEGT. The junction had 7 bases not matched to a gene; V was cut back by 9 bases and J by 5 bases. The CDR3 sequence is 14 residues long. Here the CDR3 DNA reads TGTGCCAGTTTCGGGACAGGGGAACACAATGAGCAGTTCTTC. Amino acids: CASFGTGEHNEQFF.

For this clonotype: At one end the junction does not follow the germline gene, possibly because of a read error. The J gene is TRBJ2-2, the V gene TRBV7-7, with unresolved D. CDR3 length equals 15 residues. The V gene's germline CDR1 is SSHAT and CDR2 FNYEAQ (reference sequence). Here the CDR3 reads CASSKRIGDTGELFF. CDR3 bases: TGTGCTAGCAGCAAAAGGATTGGAGACACCGGGGAGCTGTTTTTT.

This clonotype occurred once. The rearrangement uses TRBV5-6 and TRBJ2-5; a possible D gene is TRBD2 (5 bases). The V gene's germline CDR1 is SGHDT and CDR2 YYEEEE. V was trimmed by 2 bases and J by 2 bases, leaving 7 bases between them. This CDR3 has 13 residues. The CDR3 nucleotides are TGTGCCAGCAGCTTTGTAGCGCAAGAGACCCAGTACTTC. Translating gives CASSFVAQETQYF.

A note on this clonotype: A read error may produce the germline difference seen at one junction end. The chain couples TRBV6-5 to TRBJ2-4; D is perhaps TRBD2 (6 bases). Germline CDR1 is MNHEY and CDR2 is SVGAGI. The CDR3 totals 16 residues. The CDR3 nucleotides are TGTGCCAGCAGTTACACGCGGCCGGGAGCCAAAGACACTCAGTACTTT. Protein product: CASSYTRPGAKDTQYF.

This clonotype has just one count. The CDR3 reads CASSRASYQKTQYF. CDR3 sequence (DNA): TGTGCCAGCAGCCGAGCTAGTTACCAAAAGACTCAGTACTTC. The chain combines TRBV14 with TRBJ2-4, with no clear D. In germline, CDR1 is SGHDN, CDR2 FVKESK. V dropped 4 bases and J dropped 12 bases, with 19 bases sitting between them. There are 14 residues in the CDR3.

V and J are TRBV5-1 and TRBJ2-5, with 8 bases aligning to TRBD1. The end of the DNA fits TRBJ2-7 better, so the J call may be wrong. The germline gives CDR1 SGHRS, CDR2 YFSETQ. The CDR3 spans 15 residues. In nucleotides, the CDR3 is TGCGCCAGCCAACAGGGGGACTTCTTAACCTACGAGCAGTACTTC. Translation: CASQQGDFLTYEQYF.

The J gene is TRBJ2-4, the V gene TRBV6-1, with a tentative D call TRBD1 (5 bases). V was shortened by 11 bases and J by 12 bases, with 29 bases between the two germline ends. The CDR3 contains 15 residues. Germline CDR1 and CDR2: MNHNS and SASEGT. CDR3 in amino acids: CARAKGMWPKNTQYF. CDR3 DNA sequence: TGTGCCCGCGCGAAGGGGATGTGGCCAAAAAATACTCAGTACTTC.

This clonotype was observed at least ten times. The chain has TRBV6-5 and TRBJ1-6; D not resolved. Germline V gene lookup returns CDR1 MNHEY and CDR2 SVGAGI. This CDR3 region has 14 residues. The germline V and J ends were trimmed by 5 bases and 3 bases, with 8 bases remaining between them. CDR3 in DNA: TGTGCCAGCAGTCTACGTGGCTATAATTCACCCCTCCACTTT. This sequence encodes CASSLRGYNSPLHF.

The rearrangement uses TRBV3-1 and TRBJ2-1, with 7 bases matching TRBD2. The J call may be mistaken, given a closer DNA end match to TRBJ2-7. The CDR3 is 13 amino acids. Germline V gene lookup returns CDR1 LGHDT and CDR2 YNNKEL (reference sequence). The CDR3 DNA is TGTGCCAGCAGCCACAGTTGGGAGGGCGAGCAGTACTTC. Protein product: CASSHSWEGEQYF.

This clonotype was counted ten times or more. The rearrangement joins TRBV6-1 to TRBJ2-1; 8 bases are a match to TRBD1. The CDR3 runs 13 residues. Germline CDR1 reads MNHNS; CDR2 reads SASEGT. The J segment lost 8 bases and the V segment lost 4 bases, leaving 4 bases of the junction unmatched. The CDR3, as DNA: TGTGCCAGCAGTGCCAGGGGGCCGGATGAGCAGTTCTTC. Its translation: CASSARGPDEQFF.

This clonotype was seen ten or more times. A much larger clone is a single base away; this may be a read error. The chain's CDR3 is CASGDYEQFF. The CDR3 DNA reads TGTGCCAGCGGGGACTATGAGCAGTTCTTC. J is TRBJ2-1 and V is TRBV6-1; D may be TRBD2 (6 bases). The germline V gene encodes CDR1 MNHNS and CDR2 SASEGT. V was trimmed by 8 bases and J by 8 bases, leaving 7 bases between them. The CDR3 sequence is 10 residues long.

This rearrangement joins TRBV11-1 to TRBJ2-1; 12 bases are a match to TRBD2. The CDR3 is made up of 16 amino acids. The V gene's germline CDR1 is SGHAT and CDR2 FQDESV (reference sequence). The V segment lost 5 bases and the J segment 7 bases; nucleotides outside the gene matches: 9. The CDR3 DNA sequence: TGTGCCAGCAGCCACCTAGCGGGAGGGCCGGGGAATGAGCAGTTCTTC. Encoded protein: CASSHLAGGPGNEQFF.

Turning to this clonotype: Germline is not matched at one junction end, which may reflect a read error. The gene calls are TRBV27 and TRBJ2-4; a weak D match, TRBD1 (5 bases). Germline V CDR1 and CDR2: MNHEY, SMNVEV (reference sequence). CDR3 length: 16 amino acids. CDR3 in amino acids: CASSLSGLGAKDMQYF. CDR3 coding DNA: TGTGCCAGCAGTTTATCGGGGCTAGGCGCCAAAGACATGCAGTACTTT.

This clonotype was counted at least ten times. CDR3 coding DNA: TGTGCCAGCGTCCCGGCGGCGGGCCCAGATACGCAGTATTTT. Translation gives CASVPAAGPDTQYF. The rearrangement links TRBV12-3 or TRBV12-4 to TRBJ2-3, with D maybe TRBD2 (5 bases). Deletions cut 8 bases from V and 4 bases from J, with 16 bases between. The CDR3 has 14 amino acids.

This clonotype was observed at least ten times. CDR3 amino acids: CASCRGTADTQYF. Here the CDR3 DNA reads TGTGCCAGCTGCCGGGGGACGGCGGATACGCAGTATTTT. The chain couples TRBV12-3 or TRBV12-4 to TRBJ2-3, with a tentative D call TRBD2 (6 bases). CDR3 size: 13 residues. The V gene lost 8 bases and the J gene lost 6 bases, with 15 bases spanning the gap.

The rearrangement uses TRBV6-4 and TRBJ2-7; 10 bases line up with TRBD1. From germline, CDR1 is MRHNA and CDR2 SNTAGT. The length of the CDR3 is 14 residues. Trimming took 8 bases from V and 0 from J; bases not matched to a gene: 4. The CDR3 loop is CASGGTGASYEQYF. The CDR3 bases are TGTGCCAGCGGGGGGACAGGGGCCTCCTACGAGCAGTACTTC.

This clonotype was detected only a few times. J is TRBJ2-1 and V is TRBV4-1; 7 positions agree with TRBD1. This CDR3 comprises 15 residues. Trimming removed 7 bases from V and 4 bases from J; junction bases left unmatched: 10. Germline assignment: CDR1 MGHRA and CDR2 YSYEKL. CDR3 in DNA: TGCGCCAGCACGCAGACAGGGTCGTGGTACAATGAGCAGTTCTTC. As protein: CASTQTGSWYNEQFF.